This T cell receptor beta chain was profiled in a study of low-dose radiotherapy and immunotherapy resistance in tumors. Study details: The study delivered 0.5 Gy per fraction every 2 weeks to Cohort 1, totaling 6.5 Gy.

Trimming left V 4 bases short and J 0 bases short, with 10 bases between. This CDR3 contains 14 residues. Germline V lookup: CDR1 PRHDT, CDR2 FYEKMQ (reference sequence). As to time point: before trial treatment. This clonotype appeared many times. cDNA synthesis used a TRAV/TRBV-specific primer set for both chains. Amplification of TCRs used a constant-region primer and V-primer adapter for 15 to 25 PCR cycles. MiXCR, applied by TCRdb to the reads, yields one record per CDR3 protein. The sample yields under 90,000 distinct CDR3 sequences, roughly a sixth seen once. Sequenced material: PBMCs, taken before treatment. The receptor's source is a male donor with prostate cancer. This sequence joins TRBV13 and TRBJ2-7; D remains ambiguous. The CDR3 nucleotides read TGTGCCAGCAGCTCTGATCGGAGCTCCTACGAGCAGTACTTC. Translation: CASSSDRSSYEQYF.